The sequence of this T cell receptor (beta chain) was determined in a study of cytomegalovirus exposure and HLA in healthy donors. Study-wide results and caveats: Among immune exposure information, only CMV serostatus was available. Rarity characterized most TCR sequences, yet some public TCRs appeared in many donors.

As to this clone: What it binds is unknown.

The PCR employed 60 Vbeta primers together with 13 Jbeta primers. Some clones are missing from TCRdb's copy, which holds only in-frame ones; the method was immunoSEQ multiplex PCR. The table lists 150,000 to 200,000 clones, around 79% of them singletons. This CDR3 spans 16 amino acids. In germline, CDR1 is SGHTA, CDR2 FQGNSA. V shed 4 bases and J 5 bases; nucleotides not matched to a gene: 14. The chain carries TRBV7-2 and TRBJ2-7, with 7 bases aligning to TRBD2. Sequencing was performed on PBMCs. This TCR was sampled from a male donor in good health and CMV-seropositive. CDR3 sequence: CASSSSGGLAAHEQYF. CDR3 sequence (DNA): TGTGCCAGCAGCTCCTCGGGAGGTCTAGCGGCCCACGAGCAGTACTTC.